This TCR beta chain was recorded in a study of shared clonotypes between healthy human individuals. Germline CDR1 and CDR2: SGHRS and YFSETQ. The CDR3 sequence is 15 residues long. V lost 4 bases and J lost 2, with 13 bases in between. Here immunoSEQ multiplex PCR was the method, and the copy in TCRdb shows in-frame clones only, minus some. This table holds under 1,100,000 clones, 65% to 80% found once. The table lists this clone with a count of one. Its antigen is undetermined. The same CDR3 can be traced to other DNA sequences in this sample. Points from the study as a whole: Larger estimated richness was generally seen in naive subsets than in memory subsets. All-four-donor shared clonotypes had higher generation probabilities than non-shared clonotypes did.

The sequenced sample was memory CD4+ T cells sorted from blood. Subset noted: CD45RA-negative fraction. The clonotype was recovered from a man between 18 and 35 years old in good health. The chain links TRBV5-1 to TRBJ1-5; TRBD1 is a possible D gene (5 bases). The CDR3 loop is CASSPEGAGNQPQHF. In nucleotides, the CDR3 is TGCGCCAGCAGCCCCGAAGGGGCCGGCAATCAGCCCCAGCATTTT.